The clone carrying this TCR beta chain has more than one count but fewer than ten. Its antigen is unknown. The CDR3 has 12 amino acids. V gave up 8 bases and J gave up 4 bases, with 12 bases separating them. Germline V gives CDR1 MNHEY, CDR2 SVGAGI. The data originate from a study of cytomegalovirus exposure and HLA in healthy donors. Study context: Clustering assigned about four fifths of the roughly 430 genotyped donors to the Caucasian-associated ancestry cluster.

Primers: 60 Vbeta forward and 13 Jbeta reverse. The repertoire was sequenced with immunoSEQ multiplex PCR; TCRdb's copy has only in-frame clones and lacks some. The repertoire has 150,000 to 200,000 clones, about 78% of them found once; the top ten carry around 5.4%. Study results and limitations: Cytomegalovirus status, reportedly, was diagnosed with high specificity and sensitivity by the classifier. In a later analysis, HLA-associated TCR beta chains were more clonally expanded than equally common others. In a later analysis, the majority of CMV-associated beta chains seemingly showed HLA restriction.

This chain joins TRBV6-5 and TRBJ2-7, with D possibly TRBD2 on 5 matching bases. The TCR was taken from a middle-aged man in good health and CMV-seronegative. Sample: PBMCs. The DNA for the CDR3 is TGTGCCAGCGGGAAGCCGGGGTACGAGCAGTACTTC. The encoded protein is CASGKPGYEQYF.